This record covers a single T cell receptor (beta chain). Its target is unknown. The sample originates from a study of CD8 T cells in acute hepatitis C reinfection. Noted time point: naive CD8 control sorted from an acute-time-point sample. Whole-study results and caveats: TRBV04 and TRBV06 were preferentially used in all groups, not explained by naive pool overrepresentation. Diversity was high, without significant differences between resolver and chronic groups.

This CDR3 spans 13 amino acids. CDR1 is PRHDT and CDR2 is FYEKMQ in the germline V gene (reference sequence). Trimming cost V 5 bases and J 4 bases, with 12 bases left between them. Here immunoSEQ multiplex PCR was the method, and the copy in TCRdb shows in-frame clones only, minus some. The repertoire holds around 36,000 clones, with 80% to 90% as singletons. The chain has TRBV13 and TRBJ2-7; D is uncertain. This sequence originates from a woman aged 18-30 years who spontaneously cleared hepatitis C infection. The source material was naive CD8+ T cells from PBMCs. This CDR3 is CASSPPLGYEQYF. CDR3 bases: TGTGCCAGCAGCCCCCCATTAGGATACGAGCAGTACTTC.